A selection of T cell receptor beta chains follows, all from one sample in a study of lymphopenia after photon versus proton radiotherapy. Measured with immunoSEQ multiplex PCR; TCRdb has only the in-frame clones, and not every one. This sample has 83,000 or so clones, with 65% to 85% found just once. This specimen was peripheral blood, taken from a patient treated with proton-based radiotherapy. The origin of the receptors is a man aged 60-69 years with pancreatic cancer. CDR3s leave out the opening cysteine and the closing phenylalanine or tryptophan.

v_call	j_call	cdr3_aa
TRBV18	TRBJ2-3	ASSRLAGTDTQY
TRBV2	TRBJ1-2	ASSEGHSRYGYT
TRBV23-1	TRBJ1-1	ASSQTETPMNTEAF
TRBV27	TRBJ2-3	ASSSWTGGVADTQY
TRBV7-8	TRBJ2-7	ASSSSRLAGGTSYEQY
TRBV7-9	TRBJ1-1	ASSSGQEDTEAF
TRBV29-1	TRBJ2-5	SVEDLETQY
TRBV10-3	TRBJ2-3	AISTGLAGAGSTDTQY
TRBV7-9	TRBJ2-1	ASSPDSYNEQF
TRBV4-2	TRBJ1-3	ASSPPLDGGSGNAIY
TRBV5-1	NA	ASSRDSYEQY
TRBV11-2	TRBJ1-3	ASSFGQGLSGNTIY
TRBV28	TRBJ2-7	ASSSSGTAQY
TRBV27	TRBJ1-2	AKRQVDGYT
TRBV6-6	TRBJ1-3	ASTPNRGRGNTIY
TRBV7-2	TRBJ2-2	ASSLVPITGELF
TRBV6-5	TRBJ1-3	ASSLSDKLAGNTIY
TRBV6-5	TRBJ2-7	ASSYSPTGRNYEQY
TRBV30	TRBJ2-3	AWSLRTDTQY
TRBV6-6	TRBJ1-2	ASIGTGSNYGYT
TRBV10-3	TRBJ1-4	AIKGQGTNEKLF
TRBV7-9	TRBJ1-4	ASSLVRTGRQGNEKLF
TRBV14	TRBJ1-1	ASRRQGRTEAF
TRBV14	TRBJ2-1	ASSQDQGAVDEQF
TRBV27	TRBJ2-7	ASSLRGRVAGANYEQY
TRBV4-2	TRBJ2-3	ASSQAGDTDTQY
TRBV30	TRBJ1-4	AWSVDREGGRTNEKLF
TRBV19	TRBJ2-7	ASSAGRSYEQY
TRBV9	TRBJ2-3	ASSVDGGRGITDTQY
TRBV6-6	TRBJ2-7	ASEETGNEQY
TRBV7-2	TRBJ2-1	ASSLVSGPSSYNEQF
TRBV15	TRBJ2-5	ATSRDRGQGWETQY
TRBV5-6	TRBJ2-2	ASSLAGPGELF
TRBV6-5	TRBJ1-6	ASSPRGAYNSPLH
TRBV7-2	TRBJ2-1	ASSENEVFKRAEQF
TRBV6-1	TRBJ1-2	ASRVRGPDYGYT
TRBV9	TRBJ1-2	ASSVEGTGSYGYT
TRBV10-3	TRBJ2-7	ATAPTTGGHEQY
TRBV7-2	TRBJ1-2	ASSLPGGVNYGYT
TRBV10-2	TRBJ2-2	ASGQGLAGELF
TRBV25-1	TRBJ1-2	ASSLTGVDYGYT
TRBV5-1	TRBJ2-5	ASSLVAGREETQY
TRBV5-1	TRBJ2-5	ASSTTTGWLETQY
TRBV18	TRBJ2-6	ASSLNRPGQGLSGANVLT
TRBV27	TRBJ1-1	ASLLGTEAF
TRBV27	TRBJ1-3	ASSSSSTGIGNTIY
TRBV29-1	TRBJ2-3	SVHLFGTSGADTQY
TRBV30	TRBJ1-1	ASGVWGPGPEAF
TRBV27	TRBJ2-1	ASSQLRDVGGEQF
TRBV29-1	TRBJ1-1	SVDRQANTEAF
TRBV7-8	TRBJ2-2	ASSLAFSGSRRTGELF
TRBV9	TRBJ2-1	ASSASDYSYNEQF
TRBV5-1	TRBJ2-7	ASSLSGVAGVSSYEQY
TRBV11-2	TRBJ2-2	ASSPIRGPMAGGLF
TRBV29-1	TRBJ1-4	SVLPGQRGEKLF
TRBV5-1	TRBJ2-6	ASSFVPSGLSGANVLT
TRBV7-2	TRBJ1-6	ASSPGQGRDSPLH
TRBV6-5	TRBJ2-7	ASSYLTGTGFYEQY
TRBV5-4	TRBJ2-1	ASSDPTSGDNEQF
TRBV28	TRBJ1-2	ASSLGHIYGYT